Presented here are 11 T cell receptor beta chains from one specimen sequenced in a study of neoadjuvant nivolumab and ipilimumab in lung cancer. Profiled with immunoSEQ multiplex PCR; TCRdb holds only in-frame clones, not every one. The sample yields tens of thousands of clones, 75% to 90% seen once. The sample here was peripheral blood, taken before neoadjuvant nivolumab, alone or with ipilimumab. These receptors originate from an adult with non-small cell lung cancer.

The chain couples TRBV9 to TRBJ2-7; 9 bases map to TRBD1. CDR3 length: 17 amino acids. The junction had 14 bases not matched to a gene; V was cut back by 3 bases and J by 4 bases. CDR1 and CDR2 (germline): SGDLS, YYNGEE. CDR3 in amino acids: CASSARLGTGKRYEQYF. CDR3 in DNA: TGTGCCAGCAGCGCCCGTTTGGGGACAGGGAAAAGGTACGAGCAGTACTTC. The complete variable domain, with remaining parts taken from reference TRBV9 and TRBJ2-7, reads DSGVTQTPKHLITATGQRVTLRCSPRSGDLSVYWYQQSLDQGLQFLIQYYNGEERAKGNILERFSAQQFPDLHSELNLSSLELGDSALYFCASSARLGTGKRYEQYFGPGTRLTVT.

The V call is TRBV4-1, the J call TRBJ2-7, with D hard to call. Trimming took 1 base from V and 3 from J, leaving 10 bases between them. The V gene's germline CDR1 is MGHRA and CDR2 YSYEKL. The CDR3 has 14 amino acids. CDR3 coding DNA: TGCGCCAGCAGCCAAGCCAGAGCTGTCTACGAGCAGTACTTC. Amino acid sequence: CASSQARAVYEQYF.

The V and J genes are TRBV19 and TRBJ1-3, with 8 bases that match TRBD1. V lost 6 bases to trimming and J lost 3 bases; unmatched junction nucleotides: 4. Germline loops: CDR1 LNHDA, CDR2 SQIVND (reference sequence). This CDR3 has 14 amino acids. CDR3 sequence reads: CASSQGADGNTIYF. DNA for the CDR3: TGTGCCAGTAGCCAGGGGGCGGATGGAAACACCATATATTTT.

The chain uses TRBV5-1 and TRBJ1-4; 7 nucleotides match TRBD1. Germline CDR1 and CDR2: SGHRS and YFSETQ. The CDR3 totals 16 residues. Unmatched junction bases numbered 7, after V lost 3 bases and J lost 2 bases. The CDR3 here is CASSYRGDGTNEKLFF. The DNA for the CDR3 is TGCGCCAGCAGCTACAGGGGAGACGGTACTAATGAAAAACTGTTTTTT.

The rearrangement uses TRBV9 and TRBJ2-1; D may be TRBD2 (6 bases). From germline, CDR1 is SGDLS and CDR2 YYNGEE. The CDR3 contains 12 residues. V lost 0 bases and J lost 15, with 13 bases in between. DNA of the CDR3: TGTGCCAGCAGCGTAGATGGAGGGACTCCGTTCTTC. Encoded protein: CASSVDGGTPFF.

The chain employs TRBV19 and TRBJ2-4; D is undetermined. Looked up from germline, CDR1 is LNHDA and CDR2 is SQIVND (reference sequence). The CDR3 is 16 amino acids. Trimming pared 3 bases from V and 1 base from J, leaving 13 bases between. The CDR3 DNA follows: TGTGCCAGTAGTATCGGAGCAAGGGCGGCCAAAAACATTCAGTACTTC. It encodes CASSIGARAAKNIQYF.

The genes are TRBV5-4 and TRBJ1-2, with 9 bases fitting TRBD1. Germline loops: CDR1 SGHNT, CDR2 YYREEE (reference sequence). The V and J ends lost 0 bases and 0 bases, in that order; junction bases with no gene match: 0. This CDR3 comprises 15 residues. CDR3 bases: TGTGCCAGCAGCTTGGGACAGGGGGCTAACTATGGCTACACCTTC. This codes for CASSLGQGANYGYTF.

The chain links TRBV7-7 to TRBJ2-1; D not certain. Germline lookup yields CDR1 SSHAT and CDR2 FNYEAQ (reference sequence). This CDR3 is 13 amino acids long. With 5 bases removed from V and 0 bases from J, the gap between germline ends came to 5 bases. The CDR3 region is CASSPSSYNEQFF. CDR3 in DNA: TGTGCCAGCAGCCCTAGCTCCTACAATGAGCAGTTCTTC.

The genes are TRBV6-1 and TRBJ1-2; D may be TRBD1 (6 bases). Trimming left V 2 bases short and J 4 bases short, with 11 bases between. This CDR3 is built from 14 residues. Germline CDR1 reads MNHNS; CDR2 reads SASEGT. The CDR3 sequence is CASSETDRIYGYTF. The CDR3 DNA is TGTGCCAGCAGTGAAACGGACAGAATCTATGGCTACACCTTC.

The V and J genes are TRBV29-1 and TRBJ1-5; unclear D gene. Trimming pared 4 bases from V and 3 bases from J, leaving 10 bases between. The CDR3 sequence is 13 residues long. Germline V gene sequence: CDR1 SQVTM, CDR2 ANQGSEA. The chain's CDR3 is CSVGIGVNQPQHF. The CDR3 DNA reads TGCAGCGTTGGAATCGGGGTCAATCAGCCCCAGCATTTT. The full variable domain, its missing parts supplied by reference TRBV29-1 and TRBJ1-5, is SAVISQKPSRDICQRGTSLTIQCQVDSQVTMMFWYRQQPGQSLTLIATANQGSEATYESGFVIDKFPISRPNLTFSTLTVSNMSPEDSSIYLCSVGIGVNQPQHFGDGTRLSIL.

The V call is TRBV2, the J call TRBJ1-4; 11 bases match TRBD1. Unmatched junction bases numbered 6, after V lost 6 bases and J lost 3 bases. This CDR3 contains 16 residues. Germline V gene data show CDR1 as SNHLY and CDR2 as FYNNEI. CDR3 in DNA: TGTGCCAGCAGGGGGACAGGGGGAGCCCCTAATGAAAAACTGTTTTTT. Its translation is CASRGTGGAPNEKLFF.